A selection of T cell receptor beta chains follows, all from one sample in a study of post-analysis software for immune sequencing data. One entry per CDR3 protein, called by TCRdb with MiXCR from the PCR reads. Among about 820,000 distinct CDR3 sequences listed, 53% were seen once. The sequenced sample consisted of blood. The receptors come from a girl aged 5-17 years with multiple sclerosis. Each CDR3 is given with its conserved first and last residue. Fields, in order: D gene, J gene, clone size, V gene, CDR3 length, CDR3 protein, CDR3 DNA. D genes are given only for firm matches. Size values are once, few and many counts, or a class for expanded clones, and some rows have none.

d_call: NA
j_call: TRBJ2-5
clone_size: few
v_call: TRBV29-1
cdr3_length: 13
cdr3_aa: CSVERLVQETQYF
cdr3_nt: TGCAGCGTTGAACGCCTAGTCCAAGAGACCCAGTACTTC

d_call: NA
j_call: TRBJ2-1
clone_size: few
v_call: TRBV7-3
cdr3_length: 13
cdr3_aa: CASSSGDPNEQFF
cdr3_nt: TGTGCCAGCAGCTCCGGAGACCCCAATGAGCAGTTCTTC

d_call: NA
j_call: TRBJ2-7
clone_size: NA
v_call: TRBV10-2
cdr3_length: 12
cdr3_aa: CASRPADYEQYF
cdr3_nt: TGCGCCAGCAGGCCAGCGGACTACGAGCAGTACTTC

d_call: TRBD1
j_call: TRBJ1-2
clone_size: NA
v_call: TRBV5-1
cdr3_length: 17
cdr3_aa: CASSLEGTGGSGDGYTF
cdr3_nt: TGCGCCAGCAGCTTGGAGGGGACAGGGGGATCCGGTGATGGCTACACCTTC

d_call: TRBD1
j_call: TRBJ1-2
clone_size: NA
v_call: TRBV2
cdr3_length: 16
cdr3_aa: CASSHTRPGGRIGYTF
cdr3_nt: TGTGCCAGCAGTCATACCCGGCCAGGGGGGCGTATTGGCTACACCTTC

d_call: NA
j_call: TRBJ2-7
clone_size: NA
v_call: TRBV29-1
cdr3_length: 14
cdr3_aa: CSVASGTVYPQEYF
cdr3_nt: NA

d_call: NA
j_call: TRBJ2-1
clone_size: NA
v_call: TRBV2
cdr3_length: 17
cdr3_aa: CASSGWVEGDSYNEQFF
cdr3_nt: TGTGCCAGCAGTGGGTGGGTGGAGGGGGATTCCTACAATGAGCAGTTCTTC

d_call: NA
j_call: TRBJ2-5
clone_size: once
v_call: TRBV6-4
cdr3_length: 16
cdr3_aa: CASMAEPYGTQETQYF
cdr3_nt: TGTGCCAGCATGGCGGAACCTTACGGGACCCAAGAGACCCAGTACTTC

d_call: TRBD1
j_call: TRBJ2-7
clone_size: NA
v_call: TRBV6-6
cdr3_length: 15
cdr3_aa: CASSSLGQGSAEQYF
cdr3_nt: TGTGCCAGCAGTTCGCTGGGACAGGGGTCTGCCGAGCAGTACTTC

d_call: TRBD2
j_call: TRBJ2-7
clone_size: NA
v_call: TRBV7-9
cdr3_length: 15
cdr3_aa: CASSLPERGLYEQYF
cdr3_nt: TGTGCCAGCAGCTTACCCGAGCGGGGGTTGTACGAGCAGTACTTC

d_call: NA
j_call: TRBJ2-1
clone_size: NA
v_call: TRBV7-2
cdr3_length: 14
cdr3_aa: CASSALGGAKTQFF
cdr3_nt: TGTGCCAGCAGCGCCCTAGGGGGAGCGAAGACCCAGTTCTTC

d_call: NA
j_call: TRBJ1-1
clone_size: NA
v_call: TRBV20-1
cdr3_length: 12
cdr3_aa: CSGVDEDTGAFF
cdr3_nt: TGCAGTGGCGTGGATGAGGACACTGGAGCTTTCTTT

d_call: TRBD1
j_call: TRBJ1-5
clone_size: NA
v_call: TRBV7-9
cdr3_length: 16
cdr3_aa: CASSLAEGAQGQPQHF
cdr3_nt: TGTGCCAGCAGCTTAGCGGAGGGGGCGCAGGGTCAGCCCCAGCATTTT

d_call: NA
j_call: TRBJ2-7
clone_size: NA
v_call: TRBV9
cdr3_length: 12
cdr3_aa: CASSNALGEQYF
cdr3_nt: TGTGCCAGCAGTAATGCTCTGGGAGAGCAGTACTTC

d_call: NA
j_call: TRBJ2-4
clone_size: NA
v_call: TRBV20-1
cdr3_length: 15
cdr3_aa: CSAIWGSGGKNIQYF
cdr3_nt: TGCAGTGCTATCTGGGGAAGTGGGGGCAAAAACATTCAGTACTTC

d_call: TRBD2
j_call: TRBJ2-7
clone_size: NA
v_call: TRBV9
cdr3_length: 16
cdr3_aa: CASSVGRLAGLSEQYF
cdr3_nt: TGTGCCAGCAGCGTAGGCAGGCTAGCGGGTTTATCCGAGCAGTACTTC

d_call: NA
j_call: TRBJ2-5
clone_size: NA
v_call: TRBV12-3/TRBV12-4
cdr3_length: 18
cdr3_aa: CASSPLLGADQAVKTQYF
cdr3_nt: TGTGCCAGCAGTCCCCTTTTAGGGGCGGACCAGGCGGTAAAGACCCAGTACTTC

d_call: TRBD1
j_call: TRBJ1-1
clone_size: NA
v_call: TRBV12-5
cdr3_length: 15
cdr3_aa: CASARGDRMNTEAFF
cdr3_nt: TGTGCTAGTGCTCGAGGGGACAGGATGAACACTGAAGCTTTCTTT

d_call: TRBD1
j_call: TRBJ1-6
clone_size: NA
v_call: TRBV5-5
cdr3_length: 14
cdr3_aa: CASRWDRGNSPRHF
cdr3_nt: TGTGCCAGCAGATGGGACAGGGGAAATTCACCCCGCCACTTT

d_call: NA
j_call: TRBJ2-5
clone_size: few
v_call: TRBV28
cdr3_length: 16
cdr3_aa: CASSFRFGGRRETQYF
cdr3_nt: TGTGCCAGCAGTTTCCGCTTTGGGGGGCGACGAGAGACCCAGTACTTC

d_call: NA
j_call: TRBJ2-7
clone_size: NA
v_call: TRBV29-1
cdr3_length: 15
cdr3_aa: CSVEDLVASLSGQYF
cdr3_nt: TGCAGCGTTGAAGATCTTGTAGCTTCTTTATCCGGGCAGTACTTC

d_call: TRBD1
j_call: TRBJ1-2
clone_size: NA
v_call: TRBV29-1
cdr3_length: 15
cdr3_aa: CSVRDRGSRNYGYTF
cdr3_nt: TGCAGCGTCCGGGACAGGGGTTCTCGGAACTATGGCTACACCTTC

d_call: TRBD1
j_call: TRBJ2-3
clone_size: NA
v_call: TRBV7-9
cdr3_length: 14
cdr3_aa: CAGSPGQYTDTQYF
cdr3_nt: TGTGCCGGCAGTCCGGGACAGTACACAGATACGCAGTATTTT

d_call: NA
j_call: TRBJ2-2
clone_size: NA
v_call: TRBV9
cdr3_length: 16
cdr3_aa: CASSVEPTSNTGELFF
cdr3_nt: TGTGCCAGCAGCGTAGAGCCAACCTCGAACACCGGGGAGCTGTTTTTT

d_call: TRBD1
j_call: TRBJ1-2
clone_size: NA
v_call: TRBV27
cdr3_length: 14
cdr3_aa: CASSFEGGGDGYTF
cdr3_nt: TGTGCCAGCAGTTTTGAAGGAGGGGGCGACGGCTACACCTTC

d_call: NA
j_call: TRBJ1-1
clone_size: few
v_call: TRBV11-1
cdr3_length: 16
cdr3_aa: CASSRTGTIMNTEAFF
cdr3_nt: TGTGCCAGCAGCCGCACCGGGACAATTATGAACACTGAAGCTTTCTTT

d_call: NA
j_call: TRBJ1-6
clone_size: NA
v_call: TRBV12-3/TRBV12-4
cdr3_length: 14
cdr3_aa: CASSLSRAYSPLHF
cdr3_nt: TGTGCCAGCAGTCTTTCCAGAGCCTACTCACCCCTCCACTTT

d_call: NA
j_call: TRBJ1-1
clone_size: few
v_call: TRBV7-3
cdr3_length: 14
cdr3_aa: CASSRGGVNTEAFF
cdr3_nt: TGTGCCAGCAGTCGGGGGGGCGTGAACACTGAAGCTTTCTTT

d_call: NA
j_call: TRBJ2-1
clone_size: NA
v_call: TRBV4-2
cdr3_length: 12
cdr3_aa: CASSQAGQEQFF
cdr3_nt: TGTGCCAGCAGCCAAGCCGGGCAGGAGCAGTTCTTC

d_call: NA
j_call: TRBJ2-3
clone_size: NA
v_call: TRBV5-1
cdr3_length: 15
cdr3_aa: CASSFENRWEDTQYF
cdr3_nt: TGCGCCAGCAGCTTCGAAAATCGATGGGAAGATACGCAGTATTTT

d_call: NA
j_call: TRBJ2-3
clone_size: NA
v_call: TRBV12-3/TRBV12-4
cdr3_length: 17
cdr3_aa: CASSFTSNYRERDTQYF
cdr3_nt: TGTGCCAGCAGTTTTACCTCCAACTACAGGGAAAGAGATACGCAGTATTTT

d_call: TRBD2
j_call: TRBJ2-2
clone_size: NA
v_call: TRBV10-3
cdr3_length: 18
cdr3_aa: CAISESTRTSEGTGELFF
cdr3_nt: TGTGCCATCAGTGAGTCGACTCGGACTAGCGAGGGAACCGGGGAGCTGTTTTTT

d_call: NA
j_call: TRBJ2-7
clone_size: few
v_call: TRBV6-5
cdr3_length: 14
cdr3_aa: CASSRASASYEQYF
cdr3_nt: TGTGCCAGCAGCCGGGCTAGCGCATCCTACGAGCAGTACTTC

d_call: NA
j_call: TRBJ2-7
clone_size: NA
v_call: TRBV3-1
cdr3_length: 18
cdr3_aa: CASSQWGGGGPPAYEQYF
cdr3_nt: TGTGCCAGCAGCCAATGGGGCGGCGGGGGCCCACCAGCCTACGAGCAGTACTTC

d_call: TRBD1
j_call: TRBJ1-1
clone_size: few
v_call: TRBV29-1
cdr3_length: 10
cdr3_aa: CSAGTAEAFF
cdr3_nt: TGCAGCGCCGGGACAGCTGAAGCTTTCTTT

d_call: TRBD1
j_call: TRBJ1-2
clone_size: NA
v_call: TRBV7-9
cdr3_length: 17
cdr3_aa: CASSSNTGTANNYGYTF
cdr3_nt: TGTGCCAGCAGCTCCAACACTGGGACAGCAAATAACTATGGCTACACCTTC

d_call: NA
j_call: TRBJ1-2
clone_size: few
v_call: TRBV2
cdr3_length: 13
cdr3_aa: CASSGQALYGYTF
cdr3_nt: TGTGCCAGCAGTGGACAGGCCCTCTATGGCTACACCTTC

d_call: TRBD1
j_call: TRBJ2-6
clone_size: NA
v_call: TRBV18
cdr3_length: 17
cdr3_aa: CASSPSNRGAGANVLTF
cdr3_nt: TGTGCCAGCTCACCTTCTAACAGGGGAGCTGGGGCCAACGTCCTGACTTTC

d_call: NA
j_call: TRBJ1-2
clone_size: few
v_call: TRBV14
cdr3_length: 14
cdr3_aa: CASSLLMRAWGYTF
cdr3_nt: TGTGCCAGCAGCCTCTTAATGCGGGCGTGGGGCTACACCTTC

d_call: TRBD2
j_call: TRBJ2-3
clone_size: NA
v_call: TRBV5-1
cdr3_length: 14
cdr3_aa: CASVLAAPGDTQYF
cdr3_nt: TGCGCCAGCGTTCTAGCGGCACCGGGGGATACGCAGTATTTT

d_call: NA
j_call: TRBJ2-5
clone_size: few
v_call: TRBV30
cdr3_length: 17
cdr3_aa: CAWSVGGPFPLKETQYF
cdr3_nt: TGTGCCTGGAGCGTCGGCGGGCCTTTCCCCCTTAAAGAGACCCAGTACTTC

d_call: NA
j_call: TRBJ2-1
clone_size: NA
v_call: TRBV7-2
cdr3_length: 14
cdr3_aa: CASSLEPSRNEQFF
cdr3_nt: TGTGCCAGCAGCTTAGAGCCCTCTCGGAATGAGCAGTTCTTC

d_call: TRBD2
j_call: TRBJ2-5
clone_size: NA
v_call: TRBV14
cdr3_length: 15
cdr3_aa: CASSHHGGNQETQYF
cdr3_nt: TGTGCCAGCAGCCATCACGGGGGGAATCAAGAGACCCAGTACTTC

d_call: NA
j_call: TRBJ2-7
clone_size: few
v_call: TRBV5-6
cdr3_length: 16
cdr3_aa: CASSLRVVTARNEQYF
cdr3_nt: TGTGCCAGCAGCTTAAGGGTCGTGACCGCAAGAAACGAGCAGTACTTC

d_call: NA
j_call: TRBJ1-2
clone_size: few
v_call: TRBV10-3
cdr3_length: 13
cdr3_aa: CAISESGENGYTF
cdr3_nt: TGTGCCATCAGTGAATCAGGCGAGAATGGCTACACCTTC

d_call: TRBD2
j_call: TRBJ2-5
clone_size: NA
v_call: TRBV7-9
cdr3_length: 18
cdr3_aa: CASSLDHLLAGGQETQYF
cdr3_nt: TGTGCCAGCAGCTTAGACCATCTACTAGCGGGGGGCCAAGAGACCCAGTACTTC

d_call: NA
j_call: TRBJ1-2
clone_size: NA
v_call: TRBV18
cdr3_length: 14
cdr3_aa: CASSPLPPNYGYTF
cdr3_nt: TGTGCCAGCTCACCACTCCCCCCTAACTATGGCTACACCTTC

d_call: TRBD2
j_call: TRBJ2-1
clone_size: NA
v_call: TRBV20-1
cdr3_length: 13
cdr3_aa: CSASRAGGTEQFF
cdr3_nt: TGCAGTGCTAGTAGGGCGGGAGGGACTGAGCAGTTCTTC

d_call: TRBD1
j_call: TRBJ1-1
clone_size: NA
v_call: TRBV29-1
cdr3_length: 13
cdr3_aa: CSAQDRVDTEAFF
cdr3_nt: TGCAGCGCCCAAGACAGGGTGGACACTGAAGCTTTCTTT

d_call: NA
j_call: TRBJ1-2
clone_size: NA
v_call: TRBV7-9
cdr3_length: 14
cdr3_aa: CASSLVGPAGGYTF
cdr3_nt: TGTGCCAGCAGCTTAGTAGGGCCAGCGGGGGGCTACACCTTC

d_call: TRBD2
j_call: TRBJ2-1
clone_size: few
v_call: TRBV7-9
cdr3_length: 15
cdr3_aa: CASSSGGVTYNEQFF
cdr3_nt: TGTGCCAGCAGTTCTGGGGGGGTCACCTACAATGAGCAGTTCTTC

d_call: TRBD2
j_call: TRBJ2-5
clone_size: NA
v_call: TRBV7-9
cdr3_length: 15
cdr3_aa: CASSQTSGREETQYF
cdr3_nt: TGTGCCAGCAGCCAGACTAGCGGGAGGGAAGAGACCCAGTACTTC

d_call: TRBD1
j_call: TRBJ2-5
clone_size: NA
v_call: TRBV5-1
cdr3_length: 13
cdr3_aa: CASSRGQDGTQYF
cdr3_nt: TGCGCCAGCAGCCGAGGACAGGACGGGACCCAGTACTTC

d_call: TRBD1
j_call: TRBJ2-5
clone_size: NA
v_call: TRBV5-1
cdr3_length: 16
cdr3_aa: CASSPRGTGPQETQYF
cdr3_nt: TGCGCCAGCAGCCCCAGGGGGACAGGTCCGCAAGAGACCCAGTACTTC

d_call: NA
j_call: TRBJ2-5
clone_size: few
v_call: TRBV28
cdr3_length: 12
cdr3_aa: CASGGLKETQYF
cdr3_nt: TGTGCCAGCGGGGGACTTAAAGAGACCCAGTACTTC

d_call: NA
j_call: TRBJ2-5
clone_size: few
v_call: TRBV29-1
cdr3_length: 13
cdr3_aa: CSVDSFRQETQYF
cdr3_nt: TGCAGCGTTGATAGTTTCCGCCAAGAGACCCAGTACTTC

d_call: NA
j_call: TRBJ2-7
clone_size: few
v_call: TRBV29-1
cdr3_length: 13
cdr3_aa: CSVEDSIVYEQYF
cdr3_nt: TGCAGCGTTGAAGACAGTATCGTCTACGAGCAGTACTTC

d_call: NA
j_call: TRBJ2-3
clone_size: few
v_call: TRBV29-1
cdr3_length: 13
cdr3_aa: CSVERWIGDTQYF
cdr3_nt: TGCAGTGTTGAGCGGTGGATCGGAGATACGCAGTATTTT

d_call: NA
j_call: TRBJ2-7
clone_size: NA
v_call: TRBV29-1
cdr3_length: 12
cdr3_aa: CSATRGAHEQYF
cdr3_nt: TGCAGCGCCACGAGGGGGGCCCACGAGCAGTACTTC

d_call: NA
j_call: TRBJ2-5
clone_size: NA
v_call: TRBV2
cdr3_length: 15
cdr3_aa: CASSRNGLPQETQYF
cdr3_nt: TGTGCCAGCAGTCGAAACGGACTACCCCAAGAGACCCAGTACTTC